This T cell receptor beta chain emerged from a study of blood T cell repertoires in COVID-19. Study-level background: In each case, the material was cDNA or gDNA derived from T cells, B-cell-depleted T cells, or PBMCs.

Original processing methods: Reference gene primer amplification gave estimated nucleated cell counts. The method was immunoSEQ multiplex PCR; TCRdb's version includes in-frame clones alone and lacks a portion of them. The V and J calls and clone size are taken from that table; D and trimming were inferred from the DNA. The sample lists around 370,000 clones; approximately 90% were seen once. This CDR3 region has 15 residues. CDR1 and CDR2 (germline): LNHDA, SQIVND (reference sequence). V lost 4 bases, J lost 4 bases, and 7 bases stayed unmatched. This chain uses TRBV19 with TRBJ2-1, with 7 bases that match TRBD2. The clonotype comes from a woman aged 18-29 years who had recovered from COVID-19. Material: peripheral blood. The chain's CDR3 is CASSNAGVSYNEQFF. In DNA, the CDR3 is TGTGCCAGTAGTAATGCGGGAGTCTCTTACAATGAGCAGTTCTTC.